A selection of T cell receptor beta chains follows, all from one sample in a study of blood T cell repertoires in COVID-19. Profiling relied on immunoSEQ multiplex PCR, and the TCRdb table lists in-frame clones only, not all of them. The sample holds 200,000 to 250,000 clones; about 82% are singletons and the top ten take 8% to 13%. Specimen: peripheral blood. The receptor set was obtained from a woman at least 80 years old with acute or convalescent COVID-19. CDR3s include the opening cysteine and the closing phenylalanine or tryptophan. Fields, in order: J gene, V gene, clone size, D gene, CDR3 DNA, CDR3 protein. A D gene is named only where the DNA matches it firmly. Clone size, where shown, is once, few, many, or a class for clones that have expanded.

TRBJ2-7 TRBV12-3/TRBV12-4 few NA TGTGCCAGCAGTGACGGTGGGCCCTACGAGCAGTACTTC CASSDGGPYEQYF
TRBJ2-7 TRBV12-3/TRBV12-4 NA TRBD1 TGTGCCAGCAGTTGGACAGGGAGCTACGAGCAGTACTTC CASSWTGSYEQYF
TRBJ1-5 TRBV28 once TRBD1 TGTGCCAGCAGTTTGACAGGGGCACTCAATCAGCCCCAGCATTTT CASSLTGALNQPQHF
TRBJ2-3 TRBV7-2 NA NA TGTGCCAGCAGCTCCGGGATACCGTCGTGGAATACGCAGTATTTT CASSSGIPSWNTQYF
TRBJ2-7 TRBV7-9 NA NA TGTGCCAGCAGCTTACATGCGGAGTTTTCCTACGAGCAGTACTTC CASSLHAEFSYEQYF
TRBJ1-5 TRBV19 NA NA TGTGCCAGTAGCAGGGACAAAAATCAGCCCCAGCATTTT CASSRDKNQPQHF
TRBJ2-5 TRBV24-1 NA TRBD2 TGTGCCACCAGTCTCGCGGGAGACCTTCAAGAGACCCAGTACTTC CATSLAGDLQETQYF
TRBJ1-2 TRBV5-4 NA TRBD1 TGTGCCAGCAGCGGGCCGGGACAGGGAATTACTAACTATGGCTACACCTTC CASSGPGQGITNYGYTF
TRBJ1-5 TRBV2 few TRBD1 TGTGCCAGCAGTCGGGACAGGGGCGAGGCTCAGCCCCAGCATTTT CASSRDRGEAQPQHF
TRBJ2-7 TRBV29-1 NA TRBD2 TGCAGCGTCCAGGGACTAGCGGGGAGGTTAACCTACGAGCAGTACTTC CSVQGLAGRLTYEQYF
TRBJ1-1 TRBV3-1/TRBV3-2 NA NA TGTGCCAGCAGCCCCCGTCGGGGGAACACTGAAGCTTTCTTT CASSPRRGNTEAFF
TRBJ1-1 TRBV6-2/TRBV6-3 NA TRBD1 TGTGCCAGCAGCTTCTTCGGGACAGGGGAAGCTTTCTTT CASSFFGTGEAFF
TRBJ1-6 TRBV19 NA NA TGTGCCAGTAGTATTCGGCAGGGGCGAACGGTTAATTCACCCCTCCACTTT CASSIRQGRTVNSPLHF
TRBJ2-5 TRBV21-1 NA NA TGTGCCAGCAGCAAACCATCGGGAACACGGCAAGAGACCCAGTACTTC CASSKPSGTRQETQYF
TRBJ2-7 TRBV2 NA TRBD2 TGTGCCAGCAGGTTAGGACTGGGAGGGCGGCAGTACTTC CASRLGLGGRQYF
TRBJ2-7 TRBV19 NA TRBD1 TGTGCCAGTAGTAGGACAGGGGGCTCGGACGAGCAGTACTTC CASSRTGGSDEQYF
TRBJ1-4 TRBV6-1 NA NA TGTGCCAGCAGTGATCGGACGGACCGGGCTAGCCTGTTTTTT CASSDRTDRASLFF
TRBJ1-6 TRBV28 NA NA TGTGCCAGCAGCTCTTCGAATTCACCCCTCCACTTT CASSSSNSPLHF
TRBJ2-1 TRBV18 NA TRBD2 TGTGCCAGCTCACTGCGAGCGGGAGGTCGAGATGAGCAGTTCTTC CASSLRAGGRDEQFF
TRBJ1-1 TRBV5-1 NA NA TGCGCCAGCAGCTTGGGCGCGAACACTGAAGCTTTCTTT CASSLGANTEAFF
TRBJ1-1 TRBV6-2/TRBV6-3 NA NA TGTGCCAGCAGTTACCTGCAGGGGAATGAAGCTTTCTTT CASSYLQGNEAFF
TRBJ1-2 TRBV6-6 NA NA TGTGCCAGCAGCCTAGACGGAGGTGCTAACTATGGCTACACCTTC CASSLDGGANYGYTF
TRBJ1-1 TRBV3-1/TRBV3-2 NA NA TGTGCCAGCAGCCGAGCCCGGGGGGGGGCTGAAGCTTTCTTT CASSRARGGAEAFF
TRBJ1-3 TRBV30 NA TRBD1 TGTGCCTGGAGTAGAAACAGGGGCTCTGGAAACACCATATATTTT CAWSRNRGSGNTIYF
TRBJ2-5 TRBV3-1/TRBV3-2 NA NA TGTGCCAGCAGCCAAAATTCAGGGGTTGGGCAAGAGACCCAGTACTTC CASSQNSGVGQETQYF
TRBJ1-4 TRBV3-1/TRBV3-2 NA NA TGTGCCAGCACCGCGGACAGCTATAATGAAAAACTGTTTTTT CASTADSYNEKLFF
TRBJ2-7 TRBV19 NA TRBD1 TGTGCCAGTAGTATGGGCCATAAGAACAGGGGGCTTGTTTCCTACGAGCAGTACTTC CASSMGHKNRGLVSYEQYF
TRBJ2-2 TRBV3-1/TRBV3-2 NA TRBD2 TGTGCCCGCAGCCGGGGGGAGGGGACTAGTGGCACCGGGGAGCTGTTTTTT CARSRGEGTSGTGELFF
TRBJ2-7 TRBV7-8 few TRBD1 TGTGCCAGCAGCTTAGGACAGGGGGGGAATTACGAGCAGTACTTC CASSLGQGGNYEQYF
TRBJ1-5 TRBV18 NA NA TGTGCCAGCTCGACTGCAGGGTCTTCAAACAATCAGCCCCAGCATTTT CASSTAGSSNNQPQHF
TRBJ1-1 TRBV7-3 NA NA TGTGCCAGCAGCCTAAACCCAGGCCGCGGGGCTGAAGCTTTCTTT CASSLNPGRGAEAFF
TRBJ2-7 TRBV3-1/TRBV3-2 NA NA TGTGCCAGCAGCCAAGTCACTTCCTACGAGCAGTACTTC CASSQVTSYEQYF
TRBJ1-5 TRBV15 NA TRBD1 TGTGCCACCAGCAGGGAACAGGGGGGGCATCAGCCCCAGCATTTT CATSREQGGHQPQHF
TRBJ1-2 TRBV11-2 NA NA TGTGCCAGCAGCTCGGGAGGGGCGGAGAACTATGGCTACACCTTC CASSSGGAENYGYTF
TRBJ2-5 TRBV6-5 once TRBD2 TGTGCCAGTCGAGCGGGAGGAGGAGAGACCCAGTACTTC CASRAGGGETQYF
TRBJ1-4 TRBV9 few NA TGTGCCAGCAGCCTTCGGGTGGGTGAAAAACTGTTTTTT CASSLRVGEKLFF
TRBJ2-5 TRBV7-3 NA TRBD1 TGTGCCAGCAGTTTCTCGACAGGGGGCCAGGAGACCCAGTACTTC CASSFSTGGQETQYF
TRBJ2-1 TRBV7-3 NA NA TGTGCCAGCAGCTTAATCCCTACGAATGAGCAGTTCTTC CASSLIPTNEQFF
TRBJ1-1 TRBV11-3 NA TRBD1 TGTGCCAGCAGCTTGAGGGGGCAGAACACTGAAGCTTTCTTT CASSLRGQNTEAFF
TRBJ2-3 TRBV4-2 NA NA TGTGCCAGCAGCCAAGGGGGTCGAGGGGCCCAGGGGACAGATACGCAGTATTTT CASSQGGRGAQGTDTQYF
TRBJ2-5 TRBV6-2/TRBV6-3 NA NA TGTGCCAGCAGCCCAGGAGGGGAGACCCAGTACTTC CASSPGGETQYF
TRBJ2-7 TRBV18 NA TRBD2 TGTGCCAGCTCACCACCTACGGGGGGGAACGAGCAGTGGTACTTC CASSPPTGGNEQWYF
TRBJ2-7 TRBV11-2 NA TRBD2 TGTGCCAGCAGCTTAAGCGGGACTCCCCCCTACGAGCAGTACTTC CASSLSGTPPYEQYF
TRBJ2-7 TRBV6-5 NA NA TGTGCCAGCAGTTGGGGGGGCCAAGGATACGAGCAGTACTTC CASSWGGQGYEQYF
TRBJ1-6 TRBV6-4 NA NA TGTGCCAGCAGCAGACCAGGGAATTCACCCCTCCACTTT CASSRPGNSPLHF
TRBJ2-1 TRBV7-3 few NA TGTGCCAGCAGCGCGTCCGGGACAATATCCTACAATGAGCAGTTCTTC CASSASGTISYNEQFF
TRBJ2-5 TRBV18 NA TRBD1 TGTGCCAGCTCCCTAAGGGGGCGATTACAAGAGACCCAGTACTTC CASSLRGRLQETQYF
TRBJ1-1 TRBV5-1 NA NA TGCGCCAGCAGCGCCTTGACAGTGAACACTGAAGCTTTCTTT CASSALTVNTEAFF
TRBJ2-7 TRBV5-1 NA TRBD2 TGCGCCAGCAGCCTGGACGGAGCGGGAGGGCCCTACGAGCAGTACTTC CASSLDGAGGPYEQYF
TRBJ2-2 TRBV18 NA TRBD1 TGTGCCAGCTCCGTCGACAGGGGACCTCCCACCGGGGAGCTGTTTTTT CASSVDRGPPTGELFF